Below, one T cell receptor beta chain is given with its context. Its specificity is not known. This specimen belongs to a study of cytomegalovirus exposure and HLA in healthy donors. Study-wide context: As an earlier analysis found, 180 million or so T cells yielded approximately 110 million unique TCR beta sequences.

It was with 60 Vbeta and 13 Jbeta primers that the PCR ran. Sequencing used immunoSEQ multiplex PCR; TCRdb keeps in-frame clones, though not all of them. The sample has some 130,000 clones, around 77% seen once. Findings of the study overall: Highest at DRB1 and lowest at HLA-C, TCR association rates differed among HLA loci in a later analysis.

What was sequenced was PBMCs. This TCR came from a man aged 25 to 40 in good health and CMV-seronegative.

This chain's CDR3 is CASSELRARTGGYTF. As DNA, the CDR3 is TGTGCCAGCAGTGAATTGAGGGCCCGGACGGGTGGCTACACCTTC. The rearrangement joins TRBV2 to TRBJ1-2; D uncertain. Looked up from germline, CDR1 is SNHLY and CDR2 is FYNNEI. Trimming removed 2 bases at V and 7 bases at J, with 17 bases between. The CDR3 sequence is 15 residues long. The full variable domain, with the rest looked up from reference TRBV2 and TRBJ1-2, is EPEVTQTPSHQVTQMGQEVILRCVPISNHLYFYWYRQILGQKVEFLVSFYNNEISEKSEIFDDQFSVERPDGSNFTLKIRSTKLEDSAMYFCASSELRARTGGYTFGSGTRLTVV.